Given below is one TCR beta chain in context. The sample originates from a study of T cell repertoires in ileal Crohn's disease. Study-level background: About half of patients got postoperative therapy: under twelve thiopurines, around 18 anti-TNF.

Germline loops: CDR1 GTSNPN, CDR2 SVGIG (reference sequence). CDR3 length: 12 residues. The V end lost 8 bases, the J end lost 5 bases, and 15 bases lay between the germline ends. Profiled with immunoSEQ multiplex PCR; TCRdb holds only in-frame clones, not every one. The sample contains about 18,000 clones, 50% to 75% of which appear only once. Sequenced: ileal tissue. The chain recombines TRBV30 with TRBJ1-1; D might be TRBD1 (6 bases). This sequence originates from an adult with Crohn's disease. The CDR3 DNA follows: TGTGCCGGGGGACATGAGGGGACTGAAGCTTTCTTT. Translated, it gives CAGGHEGTEAFF.